The 3 T cell receptor beta chains in this list originate from one sample, sequenced in a study of PD-1 blockade in mismatch repair-deficient tumors. Clones were read by immunoSEQ multiplex PCR, and TCRdb kept only the in-frame ones, dropping some. This sample carries roughly 120,000 clones, 70% to 80% of them seen once, and the ten largest clones take less than 5.5%. This specimen was peripheral blood, taken about 60 weeks after starting pembrolizumab. Receptors were obtained from an adult with mismatch repair-deficient cancer.

In the case of this clone: Its ends do not fully match the called genes, so a read error is possible. Other DNA sequences from this sample encode an identical CDR3 as well. The V gene is TRBV10-2, the J gene TRBJ2-1, with 7 bases that match TRBD2. The length of the CDR3 is 16 residues. Per germline, CDR1 WSHSY and CDR2 SAAADI. CDR3 residues: CASSELRRGFYNEQFF. CDR3 nucleotide sequence: TGCGCCAGCAGTGAATTGAGGCGGGGGTTCTACAATGAACAGTTCTTC.

The V gene is TRBV6-4, the J gene TRBJ2-3; D call uncertain. The CDR3 has 14 residues. Germline V lookup: CDR1 MRHNA, CDR2 SNTAGT. Trimming cost V 6 bases and J 3 bases, with 13 bases left between them. The CDR3, as DNA: TGTGCCAGCAGGATTGATGACGCTACAGATACGCAGTATTTT. It codes for CASRIDDATDTQYF.

This clone appeared a few times. The rearrangement links TRBV15 to TRBJ2-3, with 7 bases fitting TRBD2. The germline gives CDR1 LNHNV, CDR2 YYDKDF (reference sequence). This CDR3 region has 16 residues. V was clipped by 2 bases and J by 1 base; unmatched bases: 6. The CDR3 DNA reads TGTGCCACCAGCAGAACTACTAGCGCCCGCACAGATACGCAGTATTTT. Its translation: CATSRTTSARTDTQYF.